This paragraph reports one T cell receptor beta chain. Primers for the PCR totalled 60 Vbeta and 13 Jbeta. Produced via immunoSEQ multiplex PCR; TCRdb's table is partial and in-frame only. Its clone listing holds about 65,000 clones. The data are from a study of cytomegalovirus exposure and HLA in healthy donors. Germline CDR1 and CDR2: LGHNA and YNFKEQ. V lost 0 bases and J lost 7; bases outside the gene matches: 4. The CDR3 runs to 15 residues. The V call is TRBV4-2, the J call TRBJ2-7; the match to TRBD2 covers 12 bases. This clonotype was sampled from a boy aged 5-17 years in good health and CMV-seronegative. The sequenced material came from PBMCs. CDR3 region: CASSQEELAGGEQYF. The CDR3 nucleotides read TGTGCCAGCAGCCAAGAGGAACTAGCGGGAGGAGAGCAGTACTTC.